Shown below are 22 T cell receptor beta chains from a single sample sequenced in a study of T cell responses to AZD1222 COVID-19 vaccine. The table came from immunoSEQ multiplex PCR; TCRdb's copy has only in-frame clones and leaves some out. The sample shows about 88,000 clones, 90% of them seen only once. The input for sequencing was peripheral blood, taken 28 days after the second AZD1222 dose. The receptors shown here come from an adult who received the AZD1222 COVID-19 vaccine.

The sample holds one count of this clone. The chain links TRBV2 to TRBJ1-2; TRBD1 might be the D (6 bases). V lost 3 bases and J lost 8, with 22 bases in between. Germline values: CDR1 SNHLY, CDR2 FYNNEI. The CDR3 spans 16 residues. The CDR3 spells CASSERRGDKAIGYTF. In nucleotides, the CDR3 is TGTGCCAGCAGTGAGAGGAGGGGGGACAAAGCGATCGGCTACACCTTC.

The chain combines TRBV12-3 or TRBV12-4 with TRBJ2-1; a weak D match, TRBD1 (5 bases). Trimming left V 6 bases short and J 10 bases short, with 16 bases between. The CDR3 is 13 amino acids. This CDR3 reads CASRPSGSEEQFF. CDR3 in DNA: TGTGCCAGCAGGCCTTCAGGGTCGGAGGAGCAGTTCTTC.

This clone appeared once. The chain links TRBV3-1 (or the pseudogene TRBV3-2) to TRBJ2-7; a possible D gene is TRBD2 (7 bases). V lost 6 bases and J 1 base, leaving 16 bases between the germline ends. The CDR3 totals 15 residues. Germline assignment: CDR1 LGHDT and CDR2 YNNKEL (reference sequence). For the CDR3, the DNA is TGTGCCAGCAGTCTGCTGGGGGGGGCGTCCTACGAGCAGTACTTC. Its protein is CASSLLGGASYEQYF.

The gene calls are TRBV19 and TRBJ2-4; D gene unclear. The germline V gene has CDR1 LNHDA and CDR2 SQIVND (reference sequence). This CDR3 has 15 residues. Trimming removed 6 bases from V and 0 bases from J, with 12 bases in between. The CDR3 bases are TGTGCCAGTAGGATCACGGTACTAGCCAAAAACATTCAGTACTTC. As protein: CASRITVLAKNIQYF.

CDR3 loop: CASSPARGVRYGYTF. The CDR3 nucleotides are TGTGCCAGCAGTCCCGCCCGTGGGGTTCGGTATGGCTACACCTTC. This sequence joins TRBV28 and TRBJ1-2; no clear D. The V gene's germline CDR1 is MDHEN and CDR2 SYDVKM. This CDR3 comprises 15 residues. The germline V and J ends were trimmed by 5 bases and 5 bases, with 18 bases remaining between them.

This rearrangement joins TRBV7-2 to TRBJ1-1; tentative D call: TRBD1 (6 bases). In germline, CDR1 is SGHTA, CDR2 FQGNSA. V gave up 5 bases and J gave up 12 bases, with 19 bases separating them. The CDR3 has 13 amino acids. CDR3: CASSAARGGQPFF. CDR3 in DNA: TGTGCCAGCAGCGCCGCCAGGGGAGGTCAACCTTTCTTT.

The CDR3: CASSMGGGISNQPQHF. The CDR3, as DNA: TGTGCCAGCAGCATGGGTGGGGGGATTAGCAATCAGCCCCAGCATTTT. This chain links TRBV13 with TRBJ1-5; a weak D match, TRBD1 (5 bases). CDR3 size: 16 residues. From germline, CDR1 is PRHDT and CDR2 FYEKMQ (reference sequence). Trimming shortened V by 5 bases and J by 0 bases, and 14 bases separated the two germline ends.

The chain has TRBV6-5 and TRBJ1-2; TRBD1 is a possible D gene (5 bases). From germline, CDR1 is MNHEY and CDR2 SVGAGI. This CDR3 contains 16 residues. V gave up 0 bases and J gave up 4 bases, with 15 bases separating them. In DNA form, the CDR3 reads TGTGCCAGCAGTTACTCGACGGACATTACCCCCTATGGCTACACCTTC. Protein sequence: CASSYSTDITPYGYTF.

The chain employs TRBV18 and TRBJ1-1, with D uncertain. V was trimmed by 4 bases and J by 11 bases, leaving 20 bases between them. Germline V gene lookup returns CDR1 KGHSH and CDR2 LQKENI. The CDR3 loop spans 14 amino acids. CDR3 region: CASSREFGSGGAFF. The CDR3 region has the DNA TGTGCCAGCTCACGTGAGTTTGGATCAGGAGGGGCTTTCTTT.

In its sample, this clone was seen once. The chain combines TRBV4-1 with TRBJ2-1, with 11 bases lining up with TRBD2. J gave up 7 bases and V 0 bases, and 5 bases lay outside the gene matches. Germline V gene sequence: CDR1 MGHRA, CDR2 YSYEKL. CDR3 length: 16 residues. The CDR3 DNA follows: TGCGCCAGCAGCCAAGAATCGGCTAGCGGGGGGAATGAGCAGTTCTTC. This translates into CASSQESASGGNEQFF.

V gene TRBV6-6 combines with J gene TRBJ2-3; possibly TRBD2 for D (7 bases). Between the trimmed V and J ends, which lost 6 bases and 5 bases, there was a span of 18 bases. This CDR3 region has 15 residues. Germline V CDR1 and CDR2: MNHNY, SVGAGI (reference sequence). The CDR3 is CASSAPGGWGDTQYF. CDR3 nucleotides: TGTGCCAGCAGCGCCCCGGGGGGCTGGGGAGATACGCAGTATTTT.

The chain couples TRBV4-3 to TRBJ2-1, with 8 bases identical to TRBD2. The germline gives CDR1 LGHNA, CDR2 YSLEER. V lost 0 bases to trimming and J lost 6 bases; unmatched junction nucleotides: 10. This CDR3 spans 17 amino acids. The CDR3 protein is CASSQDHGLASGNEQFF. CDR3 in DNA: TGCGCCAGCAGCCAAGATCATGGACTAGCATCCGGCAATGAGCAGTTCTTC.

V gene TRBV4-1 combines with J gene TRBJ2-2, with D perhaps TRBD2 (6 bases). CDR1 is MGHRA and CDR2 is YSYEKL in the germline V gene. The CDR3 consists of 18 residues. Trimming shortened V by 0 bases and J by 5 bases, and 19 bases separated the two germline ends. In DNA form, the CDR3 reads TGCGCCAGCAGCCAAGATAGGGCCCGGGGAGGAGTGACCGGGGAGCTGTTTTTT. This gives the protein CASSQDRARGGVTGELFF.

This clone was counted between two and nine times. The CDR3 DNA reads as TGTGCCAGCAGTGAAGACAGGCCGAGCCACGAGCAGTACTTC. Its translation: CASSEDRPSHEQYF. The rearrangement uses TRBV2 and TRBJ2-7; tentative D call: TRBD1 (5 bases). Germline CDR1 is SNHLY and CDR2 is FYNNEI. CDR3 length: 14 amino acids. Trimming took 1 base from V and 5 from J, leaving 12 bases between them. Full variable domain (outside the CDR3, taken from reference TRBV2 and TRBJ2-7): EPEVTQTPSHQVTQMGQEVILRCVPISNHLYFYWYRQILGQKVEFLVSFYNNEISEKSEIFDDQFSVERPDGSNFTLKIRSTKLEDSAMYFCASSEDRPSHEQYFGPGTRLTVT.

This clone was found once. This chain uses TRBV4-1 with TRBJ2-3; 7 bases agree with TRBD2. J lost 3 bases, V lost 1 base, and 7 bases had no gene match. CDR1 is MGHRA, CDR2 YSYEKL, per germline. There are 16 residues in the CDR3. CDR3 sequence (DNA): TGCGCCAGCAGCCAAGTTTGGACCGGGGGGACAGATACGCAGTATTTT. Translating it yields CASSQVWTGGTDTQYF.

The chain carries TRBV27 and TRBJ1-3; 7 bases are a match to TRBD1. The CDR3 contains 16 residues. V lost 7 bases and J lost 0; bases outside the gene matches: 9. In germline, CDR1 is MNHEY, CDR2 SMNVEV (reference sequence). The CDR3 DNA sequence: TGTGCCAGCACTCTCCGACAGGGACACTCTGGAAACACCATATATTTT. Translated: CASTLRQGHSGNTIYF.

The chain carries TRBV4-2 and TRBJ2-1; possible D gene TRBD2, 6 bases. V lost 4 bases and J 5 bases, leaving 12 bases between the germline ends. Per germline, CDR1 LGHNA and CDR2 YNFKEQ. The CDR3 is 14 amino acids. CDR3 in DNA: TGTGCCAGCAGCCCCGATTTAGCGGACAATGAGCAGTTCTTC. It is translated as CASSPDLADNEQFF.

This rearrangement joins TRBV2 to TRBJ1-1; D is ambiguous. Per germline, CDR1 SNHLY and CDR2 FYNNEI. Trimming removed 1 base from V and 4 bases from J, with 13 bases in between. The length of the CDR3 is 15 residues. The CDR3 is CASSEDVGRVTEAFF. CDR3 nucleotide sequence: TGTGCCAGCAGTGAAGATGTGGGGAGGGTCACTGAAGCTTTCTTT.

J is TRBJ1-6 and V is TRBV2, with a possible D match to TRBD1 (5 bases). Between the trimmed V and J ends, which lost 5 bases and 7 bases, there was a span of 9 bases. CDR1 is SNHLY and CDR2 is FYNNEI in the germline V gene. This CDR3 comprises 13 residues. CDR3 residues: CASSRGGNSPLHF. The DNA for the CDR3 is TGTGCCAGCAGTCGGGGGGGGAATTCACCCCTCCACTTT.

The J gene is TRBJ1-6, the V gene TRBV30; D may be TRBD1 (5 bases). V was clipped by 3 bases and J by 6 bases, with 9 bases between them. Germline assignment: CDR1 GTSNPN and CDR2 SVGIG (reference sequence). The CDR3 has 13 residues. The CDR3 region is CAWRGRSNSPLHF. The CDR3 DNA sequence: TGTGCCTGGAGGGGGCGGAGTAATTCACCCCTCCACTTT.

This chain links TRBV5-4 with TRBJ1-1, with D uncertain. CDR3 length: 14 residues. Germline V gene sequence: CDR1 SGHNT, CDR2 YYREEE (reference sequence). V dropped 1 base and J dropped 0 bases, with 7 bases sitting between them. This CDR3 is CASSLTAMNTEAFF. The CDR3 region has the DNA TGTGCCAGCAGCTTGACAGCAATGAACACTGAAGCTTTCTTT.

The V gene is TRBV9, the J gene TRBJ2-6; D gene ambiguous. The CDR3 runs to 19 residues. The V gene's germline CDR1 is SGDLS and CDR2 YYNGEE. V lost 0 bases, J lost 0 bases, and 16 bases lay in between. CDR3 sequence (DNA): TGTGCCAGCAGCGTAGAAAAGAGCCCACTCGGCTCTGGGGCCAACGTCCTGACTTTC. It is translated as CASSVEKSPLGSGANVLTF.